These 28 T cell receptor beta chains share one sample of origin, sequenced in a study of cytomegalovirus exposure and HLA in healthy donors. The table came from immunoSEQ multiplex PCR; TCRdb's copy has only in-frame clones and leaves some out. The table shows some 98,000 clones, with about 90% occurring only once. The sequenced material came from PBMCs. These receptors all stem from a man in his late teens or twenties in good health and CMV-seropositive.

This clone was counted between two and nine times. CDR3 coding DNA: TGCGCCTCCAACCCTACTAGCGGGGTAGCGTACAATGAGCAGTTCTTC. This codes for CASNPTSGVAYNEQFF. V is TRBV5-1 and J is TRBJ2-1; 10 nucleotides align to TRBD2. Losses at the gene ends were 10 bases for V and 4 bases for J; bases not matched to a gene: 14. The CDR3 has 16 amino acids. Germline assignment: CDR1 SGHRS and CDR2 YFSETQ.

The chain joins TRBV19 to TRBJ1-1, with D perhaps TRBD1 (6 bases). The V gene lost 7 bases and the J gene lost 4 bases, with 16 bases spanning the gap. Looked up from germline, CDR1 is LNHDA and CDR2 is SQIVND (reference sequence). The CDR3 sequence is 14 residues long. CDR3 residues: CASNEGSGVTEAFF. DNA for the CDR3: TGTGCCAGTAACGAGGGTTCAGGGGTCACTGAAGCTTTCTTT.

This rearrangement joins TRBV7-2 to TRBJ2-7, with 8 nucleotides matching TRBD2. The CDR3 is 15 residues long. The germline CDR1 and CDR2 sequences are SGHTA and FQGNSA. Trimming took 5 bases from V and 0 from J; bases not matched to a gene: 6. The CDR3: CASSDSGNFSYEQYF. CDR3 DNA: TGTGCCAGCAGCGATAGCGGGAACTTCTCCTACGAGCAGTACTTC.

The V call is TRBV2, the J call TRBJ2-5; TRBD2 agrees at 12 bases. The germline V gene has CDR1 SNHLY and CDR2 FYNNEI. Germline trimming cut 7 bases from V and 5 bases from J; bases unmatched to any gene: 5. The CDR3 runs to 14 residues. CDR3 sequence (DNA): TGTGCCAGCAAACGGACTAGCGGGACGGAGACCCAGTACTTC. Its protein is CASKRTSGTETQYF. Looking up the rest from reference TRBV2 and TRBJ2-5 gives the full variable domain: EPEVTQTPSHQVTQMGQEVILRCVPISNHLYFYWYRQILGQKVEFLVSFYNNEISEKSEIFDDQFSVERPDGSNFTLKIRSTKLEDSAMYFCASKRTSGTETQYFGPGTRLLVL.

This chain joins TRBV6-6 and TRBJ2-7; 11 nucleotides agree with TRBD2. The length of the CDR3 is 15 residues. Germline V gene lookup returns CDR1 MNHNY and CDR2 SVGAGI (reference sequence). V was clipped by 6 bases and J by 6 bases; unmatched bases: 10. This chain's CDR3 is CASSPPTSGGLEQYF. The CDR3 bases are TGTGCCAGCAGCCCACCTACTAGCGGGGGACTCGAGCAGTACTTC.

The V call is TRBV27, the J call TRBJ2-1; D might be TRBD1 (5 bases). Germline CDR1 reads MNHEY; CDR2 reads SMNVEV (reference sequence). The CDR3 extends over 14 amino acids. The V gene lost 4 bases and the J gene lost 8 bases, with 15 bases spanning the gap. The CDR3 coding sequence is TGTGCCAGCAGTTCCCGTTTCTGGGGCTATGAGCAGTTCTTC. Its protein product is CASSSRFWGYEQFF.

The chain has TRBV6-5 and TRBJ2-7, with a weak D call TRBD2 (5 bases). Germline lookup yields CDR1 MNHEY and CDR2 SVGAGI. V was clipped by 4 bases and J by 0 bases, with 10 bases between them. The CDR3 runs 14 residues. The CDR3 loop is CASSLATSSYEQYF. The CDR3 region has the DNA TGTGCCAGCAGTTTAGCGACCAGCTCCTACGAGCAGTACTTC.

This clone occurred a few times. CDR3 amino acids: CASSSPPGTGKEKLFF. The CDR3 DNA follows: TGTGCCAGCAGTTCTCCTCCCGGGACAGGGAAAGAAAAACTGTTTTTT. The V and J genes are TRBV6-5 and TRBJ1-4; 9 positions match TRBD1. In germline, CDR1 is MNHEY, CDR2 SVGAGI. After removal of 4 bases from V and 8 bases from J, the junction contained 11 bases not matched to a gene. This CDR3 contains 16 residues.

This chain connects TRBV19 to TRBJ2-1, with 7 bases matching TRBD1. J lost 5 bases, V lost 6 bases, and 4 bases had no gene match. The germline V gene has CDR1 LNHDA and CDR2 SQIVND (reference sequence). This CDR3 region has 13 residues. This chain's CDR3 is CASSQGQNNEQFF. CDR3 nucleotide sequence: TGTGCCAGTAGCCAGGGACAGAACAATGAGCAGTTCTTC.

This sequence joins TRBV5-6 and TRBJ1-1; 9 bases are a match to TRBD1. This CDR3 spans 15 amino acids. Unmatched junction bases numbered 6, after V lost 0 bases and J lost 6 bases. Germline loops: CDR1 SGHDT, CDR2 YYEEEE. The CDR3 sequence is CASSLEDRGGAEAFF. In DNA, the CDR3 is TGTGCCAGCAGCTTGGAGGACAGGGGAGGTGCTGAAGCTTTCTTT.

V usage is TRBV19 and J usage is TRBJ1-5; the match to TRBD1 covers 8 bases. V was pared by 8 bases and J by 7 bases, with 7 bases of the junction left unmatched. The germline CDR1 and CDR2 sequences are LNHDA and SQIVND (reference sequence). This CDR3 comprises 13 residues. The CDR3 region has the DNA TGTGCCAGTTCCGGACAGGGTGGACAGCCCCAGCATTTT. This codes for CASSGQGGQPQHF.

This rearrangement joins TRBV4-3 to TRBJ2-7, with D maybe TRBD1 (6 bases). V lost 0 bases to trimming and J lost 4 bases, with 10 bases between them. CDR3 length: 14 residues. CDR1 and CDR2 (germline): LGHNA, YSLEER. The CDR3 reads CASSQDHREYEQYF. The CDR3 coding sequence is TGCGCCAGCAGCCAAGATCACAGGGAGTACGAGCAGTACTTC.

The chain's CDR3 is CATSSLQGSGANVLTF. CDR3 sequence (DNA): TGTGCCACCAGCAGTTTACAGGGCTCTGGGGCCAACGTCCTGACTTTC. The rearrangement uses TRBV15 and TRBJ2-6, with D possibly being TRBD1 (6 bases). The V and J ends lost 3 bases and 0 bases respectively, with 9 bases between them. This CDR3 spans 16 amino acids. Germline lookup yields CDR1 LNHNV and CDR2 YYDKDF (reference sequence).

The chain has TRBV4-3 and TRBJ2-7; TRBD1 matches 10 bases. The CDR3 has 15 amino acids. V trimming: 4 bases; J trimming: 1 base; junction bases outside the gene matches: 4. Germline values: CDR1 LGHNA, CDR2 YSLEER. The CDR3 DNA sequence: TGCGCCAGCAGCCCAGGACAGGGGGAGTCCTACGAGCAGTACTTC. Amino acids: CASSPGQGESYEQYF.

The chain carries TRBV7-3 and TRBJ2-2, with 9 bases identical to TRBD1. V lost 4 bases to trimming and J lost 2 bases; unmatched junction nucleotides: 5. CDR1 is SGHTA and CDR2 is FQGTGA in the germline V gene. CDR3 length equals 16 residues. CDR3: CASSSTGGINTGELFF. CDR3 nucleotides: TGTGCCAGCAGCTCGACAGGGGGGATAAACACCGGGGAGCTGTTTTTT.

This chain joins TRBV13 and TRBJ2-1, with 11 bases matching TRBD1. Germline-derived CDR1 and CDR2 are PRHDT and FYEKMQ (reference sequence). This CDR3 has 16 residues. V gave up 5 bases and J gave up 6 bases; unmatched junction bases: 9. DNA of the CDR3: TGTGCCAGCAGCGATACCGGGACAGGGGGATCCAATGAGCAGTTCTTC. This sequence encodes CASSDTGTGGSNEQFF.

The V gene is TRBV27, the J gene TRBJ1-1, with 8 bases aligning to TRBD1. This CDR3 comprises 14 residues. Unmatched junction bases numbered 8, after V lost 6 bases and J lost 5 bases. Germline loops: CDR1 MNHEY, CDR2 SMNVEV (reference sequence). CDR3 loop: CASSRQGSLTEAFF. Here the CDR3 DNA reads TGTGCCAGCAGCCGACAGGGGTCCCTTACTGAAGCTTTCTTT.

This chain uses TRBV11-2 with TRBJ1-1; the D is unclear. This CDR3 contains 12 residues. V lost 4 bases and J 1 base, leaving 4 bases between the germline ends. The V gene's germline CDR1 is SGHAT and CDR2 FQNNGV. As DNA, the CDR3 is TGTGCCAGCAGCTCCGGGAACACTGAAGCTTTCTTT. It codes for CASSSGNTEAFF. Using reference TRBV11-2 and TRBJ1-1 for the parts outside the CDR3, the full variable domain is EAGVAQSPRYKIIEKRQSVAFWCNPISGHATLYWYQQILGQGPKLLIQFQNNGVVDDSQLPKDRFSAERLKGVDSTLKIQPAKLEDSAVYLCASSSGNTEAFFGQGTRLTVV.

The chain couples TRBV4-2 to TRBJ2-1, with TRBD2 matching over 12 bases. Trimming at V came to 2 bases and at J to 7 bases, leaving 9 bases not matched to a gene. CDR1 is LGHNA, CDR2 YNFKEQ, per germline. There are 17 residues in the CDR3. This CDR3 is CASSQSSGGASINEQFF. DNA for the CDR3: TGTGCCAGCAGCCAATCTAGCGGGGGGGCTTCTATAAATGAGCAGTTCTTC.

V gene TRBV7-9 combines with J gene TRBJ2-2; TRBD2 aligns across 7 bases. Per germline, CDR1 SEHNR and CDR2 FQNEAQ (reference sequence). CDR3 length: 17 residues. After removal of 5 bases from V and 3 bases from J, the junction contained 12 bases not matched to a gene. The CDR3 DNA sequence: TGTGCCAGCAGCACCTTGGCTACTAGCGCGGACACCGGGGAGCTGTTTTTT. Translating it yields CASSTLATSADTGELFF.

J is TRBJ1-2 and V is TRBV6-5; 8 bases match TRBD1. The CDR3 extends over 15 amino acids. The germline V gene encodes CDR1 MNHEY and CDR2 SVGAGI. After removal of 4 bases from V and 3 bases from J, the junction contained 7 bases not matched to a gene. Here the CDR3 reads CASSSQGATYYGYTF. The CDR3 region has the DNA TGTGCCAGCAGTTCCCAGGGGGCGACGTACTATGGCTACACCTTC.

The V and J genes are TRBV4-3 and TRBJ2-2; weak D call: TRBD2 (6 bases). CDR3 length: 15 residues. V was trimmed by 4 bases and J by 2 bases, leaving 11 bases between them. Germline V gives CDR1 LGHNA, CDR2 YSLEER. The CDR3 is CASSRGLPNTGELFF. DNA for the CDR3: TGCGCCAGCAGCCGTGGACTACCAAACACCGGGGAGCTGTTTTTT.

CDR3 coding DNA: TGTGGCCCTGGAGGGGGGGTGAGAGACGAGCAGTACTTC. It encodes CGPGGGVRDEQYF. The chain carries TRBV27 and TRBJ2-7; TRBD2 is a possible D gene (7 bases). The CDR3 is 13 amino acids. CDR1 is MNHEY and CDR2 is SMNVEV in the germline V gene (reference sequence).

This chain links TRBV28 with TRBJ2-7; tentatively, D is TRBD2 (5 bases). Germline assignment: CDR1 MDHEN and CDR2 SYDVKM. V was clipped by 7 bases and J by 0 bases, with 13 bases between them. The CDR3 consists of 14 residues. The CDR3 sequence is CASTPGGDSYEQYF. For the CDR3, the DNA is TGTGCCAGCACCCCCGGAGGTGACTCCTACGAGCAGTACTTC. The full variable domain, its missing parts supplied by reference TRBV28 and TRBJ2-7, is DVKVTQSSRYLVKRTGEKVFLECVQDMDHENMFWYRQDPGLGLRLIYFSYDVKMKEKGDIPEGYSVSREKKERFSLILESASTNQTSMYLCASTPGGDSYEQYFGPGTRLTVT.

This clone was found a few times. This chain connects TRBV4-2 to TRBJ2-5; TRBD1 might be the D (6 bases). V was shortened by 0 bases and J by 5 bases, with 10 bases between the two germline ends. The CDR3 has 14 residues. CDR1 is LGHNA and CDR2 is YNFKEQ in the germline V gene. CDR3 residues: CASSQEGAWETQYF. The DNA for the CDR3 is TGTGCCAGCAGCCAAGAGGGGGCATGGGAGACCCAGTACTTC.

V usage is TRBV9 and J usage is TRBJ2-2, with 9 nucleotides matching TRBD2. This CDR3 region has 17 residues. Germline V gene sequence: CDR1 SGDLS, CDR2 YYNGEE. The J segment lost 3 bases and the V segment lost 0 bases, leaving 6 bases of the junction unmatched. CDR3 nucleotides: TGTGCCAGCAGCGTAGTGCCTAGCGGGGATTACACCGGGGAGCTGTTTTTT. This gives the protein CASSVVPSGDYTGELFF.

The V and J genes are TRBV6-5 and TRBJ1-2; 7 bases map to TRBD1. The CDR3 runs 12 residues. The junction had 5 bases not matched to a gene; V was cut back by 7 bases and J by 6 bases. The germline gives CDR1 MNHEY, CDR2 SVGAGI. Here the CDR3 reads CASIGTVDGYTF. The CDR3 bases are TGTGCCAGCATTGGGACAGTTGATGGCTACACCTTC.

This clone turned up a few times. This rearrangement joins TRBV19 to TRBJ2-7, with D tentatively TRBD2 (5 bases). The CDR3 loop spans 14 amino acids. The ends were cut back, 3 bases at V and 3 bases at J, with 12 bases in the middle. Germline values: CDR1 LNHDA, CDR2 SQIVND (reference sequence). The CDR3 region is CASSIASRGYEQYF. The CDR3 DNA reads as TGTGCCAGTAGTATCGCGAGTCGGGGCTACGAGCAGTACTTC.